These T cell receptor beta chains were read from a single sample in a study of cytomegalovirus exposure and HLA in healthy donors. Clones were read by immunoSEQ multiplex PCR, and TCRdb kept only the in-frame ones, dropping some. The sample contains about 120,000 clones, around a tenth of which appear only once. The specimen was PBMCs. These receptors were collected from a man aged 30 to 39 in good health and CMV-seronegative. Both conserved end residues are part of each CDR3. Each record gives: D gene, CDR3 length, V gene, clone size, J gene, CDR3 DNA, CDR3 protein. The D gene is left open where the match is weak. The size of a clone is reported for some rows only, either as once, few or many, or as a class for expanded clones.

TRBD2	15	TRBV30	few	TRBJ2-3	TGTGCCTGGGGATTCTCTAGCGGGAGGAGTGATACGCAGTATTTT	CAWGFSSGRSDTQYF
.	14	TRBV7-7	few	TRBJ2-7	TGTGCTAGCAGCTTAGAGGCAGGGTCCTACGAGCAGTACTTC	CASSLEAGSYEQYF
.	14	TRBV30	.	TRBJ1-3	TGTGCCCGCGCTACCACAGGGAGACGAAACACCATATATTTT	CARATTGRRNTIYF
TRBD1	16	TRBV15	.	TRBJ1-1	TGTGCCACCAGCAGAGATCGTACAGGGGGGATCACTGAAGCTTTCTTT	CATSRDRTGGITEAFF
TRBD1	12	TRBV5-1	few	TRBJ2-1	TGCGCCACCACGTCACAGGGGAATGAGCAGTTCTTC	CATTSQGNEQFF
.	12	TRBV7-2	.	TRBJ2-7	TGTGCCAGCAGCTTAGCCGCCTACGAGCAGTACTTC	CASSLAAYEQYF
TRBD1	14	TRBV19	few	TRBJ2-7	TGTGCCAGTAGTACCGGTACAGGGGGCTACGAGCAGTACTTC	CASSTGTGGYEQYF
TRBD1	15	TRBV2	few	TRBJ2-1	TGTGCCAGCAGTGACCGGGACAGAGGGTACAATGAGCAGTTCTTC	CASSDRDRGYNEQFF
.	13	TRBV27	few	TRBJ1-5	TGTGCCAGCAGTCCCAACAGGAATCAGCCCCAGCATTTT	CASSPNRNQPQHF
TRBD2	16	TRBV30	few	TRBJ2-5	TGTGCCTGGGGCACCGGGACTAGCGGAAGCCTAGAGACCCAGTACTTC	CAWGTGTSGSLETQYF
TRBD2	16	TRBV7-8	.	TRBJ2-5	TGTGCCAGCAGCCTCGGGAGGCCGCCAGGCCAAGAGACCCAGTACTTC	CASSLGRPPGQETQYF
.	16	TRBV5-1	few	TRBJ1-4	TGCGCCAGCAGCTTGGGGCAGGGGTGGCCTAATGAAAAACTGTTTTTT	CASSLGQGWPNEKLFF
TRBD2	14	TRBV7-2	few	TRBJ2-7	TGTGCCAGCAGTGCGGGAGCGGGGTCCTACGAGCAGTACTTC	CASSAGAGSYEQYF
.	16	TRBV10-2	.	TRBJ2-5	TGCGCCAGCAGTGACAGGGGCCTGAGGGCGCGAGAGACCCAGTACTTC	CASSDRGLRARETQYF
TRBD2	16	TRBV7-2	.	TRBJ2-7	TGTGCCAGCAGCCTCCCTAGCGGGGGTATCTCCTACGAGCAGTACTTC	CASSLPSGGISYEQYF
TRBD2	12	TRBV30	few	TRBJ2-1	TGTGCCTGGGTTGGGCGGGGGGAAGAGCAGTTCTTC	CAWVGRGEEQFF
.	15	TRBV6-1	few	TRBJ2-7	TGTGCCAGCAGGGCGGGGGCCGCTTCTTCCTACGAGCAGTACTTC	CASRAGAASSYEQYF
.	16	TRBV5-1	few	TRBJ1-1	TGCGCCAGCAGGCCCTCGGTGACAGCAAAAAACACTGAAGCTTTCTTT	CASRPSVTAKNTEAFF
.	14	TRBV14	.	TRBJ1-1	TGTGCCAGCAGCCTCGGGGGACGGGACACTGAAGCTTTCTTT	CASSLGGRDTEAFF
TRBD1	14	TRBV7-6	.	TRBJ2-7	TGTGCCAGCAGCCCAGGGGGTTACCCCTACGAGCAGTACTTC	CASSPGGYPYEQYF
.	16	TRBV19	.	TRBJ1-5	TGTGCCAGTAGTATTCCTGGGCCAGGGGTGCCCCAGCCCCAGCATTTT	CASSIPGPGVPQPQHF
.	15	TRBV5-6	.	TRBJ1-4	TGTGCCAGCAGCTTGGCAGGGATCGGGTATGAAAAACTGTTTTTT	CASSLAGIGYEKLFF
TRBD1	16	TRBV30	few	TRBJ1-1	TGTGCCTGGAGTCCGGGACAGCGGTACCTGAACACTGAAGCTTTCTTT	CAWSPGQRYLNTEAFF
TRBD1	15	TRBV28	.	TRBJ1-2	TGTGCCAGCAGTCCCCGGGACAGGTCGGTCTATGGCTACACCTTC	CASSPRDRSVYGYTF
.	16	TRBV14	.	TRBJ2-7	TGTGCCAGCAGCCAAGATGCCTGGACAGAGCCCTACGAGCAGTACTTC	CASSQDAWTEPYEQYF
.	14	TRBV9	few	TRBJ2-1	TGTGCCAGCAGCGTAGGCCAGGGAATAGGTGAGCAGTTCTTC	CASSVGQGIGEQFF
.	14	TRBV12-5	.	TRBJ2-2	TGTGCTAGTGGTCCCAACCACCCGGCCGGGGAGCTGTTTTTT	CASGPNHPAGELFF
.	17	TRBV4-1	few	TRBJ2-6	TGCGCCAGCAGCCAAGTTAGTACGAGCTCTGGGGCCAACGTCCTGACTTTC	CASSQVSTSSGANVLTF
TRBD1	13	TRBV7-2	.	TRBJ1-2	TGTGCCAGCAGCTTGGACAGGGAATCGGGCTACACCTTC	CASSLDRESGYTF
TRBD1	14	TRBV19	few	TRBJ2-3	TGTGCCAGTAGTATAACCAGGGGGCAAGGTACGCAGTATTTT	CASSITRGQGTQYF
.	16	TRBV30	few	TRBJ1-1	TGTGCCTGGAGTGCGTACAGGGCCCCACAGAAGGCTGAAGCTTTCTTT	CAWSAYRAPQKAEAFF
.	14	TRBV30	few	TRBJ2-4	TGTGCCTGGAGTCCCGGCGGCACGGGAAACATTCAGTACTTC	CAWSPGGTGNIQYF
.	15	TRBV9	.	TRBJ2-3	TGTGCCAGCAGCGTAGTGGCTAGCGGCACAGATACGCAGTATTTT	CASSVVASGTDTQYF
.	15	TRBV18	.	TRBJ2-7	TGTGCCAGCTCACCTACAGGGAGCGGGAACTACGAGCAGTACTTC	CASSPTGSGNYEQYF
.	17	TRBV7-2	few	TRBJ2-7	TGTGCCAGCAGCCTACTGGGGATGCAGGGGCCCTTCTACGAGCAGTACTTC	CASSLLGMQGPFYEQYF
TRBD1	13	TRBV7-2	.	TRBJ1-2	TGTGCCAGCAGTCCGACAGGGGGCTATGGCTACACCTTC	CASSPTGGYGYTF
.	13	TRBV2	.	TRBJ2-2	TGTGCCAGCAGTGAGGAGGGAACCGGGGAGCTGTTTTTT	CASSEEGTGELFF
.	13	TRBV4-3	few	TRBJ2-1	TGCGCCAGCAGCCAAAAGTCCGGCAATGAGCAGTTCTTC	CASSQKSGNEQFF
.	13	TRBV7-9	.	TRBJ1-2	TGTGCCAGCAGCGAGACAGGCTTTTCTGGCTACACCTTC	CASSETGFSGYTF
.	16	TRBV4-1	.	TRBJ2-1	TGCGCCAGCAGCCCGGGGGGCCGGGACTCCTACAATGAGCAGTTCTTC	CASSPGGRDSYNEQFF
TRBD1	16	TRBV12-5	.	TRBJ2-7	TGTGCTAGTGGTTTGGTAAGCTCCGGGACAGTCTACGAGCAGTACTTC	CASGLVSSGTVYEQYF
TRBD2	15	TRBV7-9	few	TRBJ2-7	TGTGCCAGCAGCCCTTTAGCGGGGGGGTTTGTAGAGCAGTACTTC	CASSPLAGGFVEQYF
.	12	TRBV28	few	TRBJ1-1	TGTGCCAGCAGTTTACAGAACACTGAAGCTTTCTTT	CASSLQNTEAFF
TRBD1	13	TRBV5-4	.	TRBJ1-1	TGTGCCAGCAGCTTACAGGGGGCCACTGAAGCTTTCTTT	CASSLQGATEAFF